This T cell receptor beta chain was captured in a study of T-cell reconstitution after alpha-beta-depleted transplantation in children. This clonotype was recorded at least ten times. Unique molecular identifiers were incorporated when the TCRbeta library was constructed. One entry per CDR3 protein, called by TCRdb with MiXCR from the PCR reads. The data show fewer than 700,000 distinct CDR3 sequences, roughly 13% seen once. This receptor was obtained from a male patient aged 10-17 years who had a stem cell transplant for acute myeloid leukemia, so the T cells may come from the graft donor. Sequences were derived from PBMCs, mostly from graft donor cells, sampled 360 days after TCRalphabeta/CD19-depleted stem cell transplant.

This CDR3 is CASRKDSTDTQYF. In nucleotides, the CDR3 is TGTGCCAGCAGGAAGGACAGCACAGATACGCAGTATTTT. The V call is TRBV12-3 or TRBV12-4, the J call TRBJ2-3; no definite D call. Trimming removed 6 bases at V and 0 bases at J, with 7 bases between. The CDR3 spans 13 residues.